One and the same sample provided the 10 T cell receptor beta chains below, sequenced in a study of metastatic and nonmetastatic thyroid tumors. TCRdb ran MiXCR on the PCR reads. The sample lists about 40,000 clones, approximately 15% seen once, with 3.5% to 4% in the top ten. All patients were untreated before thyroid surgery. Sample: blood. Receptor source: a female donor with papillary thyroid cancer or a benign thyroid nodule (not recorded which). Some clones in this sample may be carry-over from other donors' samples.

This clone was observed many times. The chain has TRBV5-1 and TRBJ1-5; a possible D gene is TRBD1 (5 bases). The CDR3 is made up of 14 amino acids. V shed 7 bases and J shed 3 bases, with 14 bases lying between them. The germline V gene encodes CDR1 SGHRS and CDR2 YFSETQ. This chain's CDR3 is CASAQTVDNQPQHF. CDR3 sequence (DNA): TGCGCCAGCGCCCAGACAGTTGACAATCAGCCCCAGCATTTT.

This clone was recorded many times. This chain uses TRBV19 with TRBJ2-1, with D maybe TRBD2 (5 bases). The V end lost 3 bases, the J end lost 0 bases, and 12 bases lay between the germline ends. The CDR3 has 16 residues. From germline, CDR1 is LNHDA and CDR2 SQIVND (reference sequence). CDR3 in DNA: TGTGCCAGTAGTATTATGGCGGGTGGCTCCTACAATGAGCAGTTCTTC. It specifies CASSIMAGGSYNEQFF.

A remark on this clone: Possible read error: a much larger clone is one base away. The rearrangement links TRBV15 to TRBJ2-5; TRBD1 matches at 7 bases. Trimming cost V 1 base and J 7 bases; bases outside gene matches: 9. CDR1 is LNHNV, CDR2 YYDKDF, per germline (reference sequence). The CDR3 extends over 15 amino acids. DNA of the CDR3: TGTGCCACCAGCAGAGCGTTGGGCCCAGGGGGGACCCAGTACTTC. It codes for CATSRALGPGGTQYF. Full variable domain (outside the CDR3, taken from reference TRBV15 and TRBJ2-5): DAMVIQNPRYQVTQFGKPVTLSCSQTLNHNVMYWYQQKSSQAPKLLFHYYDKDFNNEADTPDNFQSRRPNTSFCFLDIRSPGLGDTAMYLCATSRALGPGGTQYFGPGTRLLVL.

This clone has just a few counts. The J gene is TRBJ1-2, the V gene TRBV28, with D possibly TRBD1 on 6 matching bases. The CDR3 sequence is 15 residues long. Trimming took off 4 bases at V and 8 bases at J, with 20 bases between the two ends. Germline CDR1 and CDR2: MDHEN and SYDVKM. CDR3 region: CASSCPGTPTMGYTF. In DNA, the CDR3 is TGTGCCAGCAGTTGTCCGGGGACACCGACGATGGGCTACACCTTC.

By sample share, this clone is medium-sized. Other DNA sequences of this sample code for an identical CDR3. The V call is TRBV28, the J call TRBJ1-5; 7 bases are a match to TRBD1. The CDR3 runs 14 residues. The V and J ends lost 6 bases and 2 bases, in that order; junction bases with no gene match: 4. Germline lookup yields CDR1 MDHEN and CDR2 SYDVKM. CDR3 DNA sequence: TGTGCCAGCAGGGGGACAGCACGCAATCAGCCCCAGCATTTT. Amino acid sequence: CASRGTARNQPQHF.

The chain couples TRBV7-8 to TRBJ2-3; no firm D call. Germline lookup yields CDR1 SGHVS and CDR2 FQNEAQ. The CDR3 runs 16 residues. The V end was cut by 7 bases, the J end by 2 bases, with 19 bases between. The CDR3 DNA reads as TGTGCCAGCAACTTGGAGCTGGTGTTAATCACAGATACGCAGTATTTT. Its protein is CASNLELVLITDTQYF.

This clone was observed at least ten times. The CDR3 spells CASSRITGSGANVLTF. The DNA for the CDR3 is TGTGCCAGTAGTAGAATCACAGGGTCCGGGGCCAACGTCCTGACTTTC. This chain connects TRBV19 to TRBJ2-6; D may be TRBD1 (6 bases). V was shortened by 4 bases and J by 4 bases, with 14 bases between the two germline ends. Germline V CDR1 and CDR2: LNHDA, SQIVND (reference sequence). The CDR3 totals 16 residues.

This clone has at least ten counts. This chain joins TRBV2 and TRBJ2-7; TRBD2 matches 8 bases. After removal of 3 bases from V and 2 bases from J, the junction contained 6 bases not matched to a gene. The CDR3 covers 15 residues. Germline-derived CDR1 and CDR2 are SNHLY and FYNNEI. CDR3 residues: CASSDRGGPAYEQYF. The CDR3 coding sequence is TGTGCCAGCAGTGACCGGGGGGGGCCTGCCTACGAGCAGTACTTC.

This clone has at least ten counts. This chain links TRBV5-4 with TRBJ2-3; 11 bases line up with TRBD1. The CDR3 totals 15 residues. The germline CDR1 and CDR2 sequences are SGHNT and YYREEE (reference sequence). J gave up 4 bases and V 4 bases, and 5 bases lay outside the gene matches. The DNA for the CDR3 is TGTGCCAGCAGCGGAGGACAGGGGGCGGCAGATACGCAGTATTTT. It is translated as CASSGGQGAADTQYF.

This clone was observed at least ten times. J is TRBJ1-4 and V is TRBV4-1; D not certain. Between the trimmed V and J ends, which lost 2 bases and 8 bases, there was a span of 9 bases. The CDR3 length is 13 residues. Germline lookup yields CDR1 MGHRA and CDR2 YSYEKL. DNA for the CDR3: TGCGCCAGCAGCCAATTGTTGGGGGAAAAACTGTTTTTT. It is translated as CASSQLLGEKLFF.